This T cell receptor (beta chain) derives from a study of T cell changes during pregnancy in multiple sclerosis. Clones were sequenced by immunoSEQ multiplex PCR, and TCRdb holds only the in-frame ones, with some missing. The sample lists about 70,000 clones, around 94% occurring once. This TCR derives from a female donor with multiple sclerosis, enrolled in a pregnancy study. Source: peripheral blood, taken in the third trimester of pregnancy.

For the CDR3, the DNA is TGCAGCGCCGGAAGGGGGGGGGACGAGCAGTACTTC. Its translation is CSAGRGGDEQYF. J is TRBJ2-7 and V is TRBV29-1, with D possibly matching TRBD2 (7 bases). The length of the CDR3 is 12 residues. The ends were cut back, 7 bases at V and 5 bases at J, with 15 bases in the middle. CDR1 is SQVTM and CDR2 is ANQGSEA in the germline V gene.